Presented here are 14 T cell receptor beta chains from one specimen sequenced in a study of post-analysis software for immune sequencing data. Study-wide results and limits: Relative to controls, patients had about 5 TRBV segments at higher frequency, with TRBV5-6, TRBV5-1 and TRBV20-1 among these.

Included in the TCR beta cDNA libraries were unique molecular identifiers. TCRdb ran MiXCR on the PCR reads and lists one entry per CDR3 protein. The sample contains around 190,000 distinct CDR3 sequences, around 29% of which appear only once. For these receptors, no antigen is known. Sequencing was carried out using blood. All receptors derive from a girl between 2 and 17 years old with multiple sclerosis.

This clonotype was seen more than once but under ten times. The chain is built from TRBV5-1 and TRBJ1-2, with 7 bases matching TRBD1. From germline, CDR1 is SGHRS and CDR2 YFSETQ. The ends lost 0 bases at V and 8 bases at J; junction bases unmatched: 4. CDR3 size: 13 residues. CDR3 in amino acids: CASSLATGDGYTF. The CDR3 DNA reads TGCGCCAGCAGCTTGGCCACAGGGGACGGCTACACCTTC.

This rearrangement joins TRBV19 to TRBJ2-5, with D maybe TRBD1 (5 bases). Trimming shortened V by 5 bases and J by 5 bases, and 15 bases separated the two germline ends. Germline V gene data show CDR1 as LNHDA and CDR2 as SQIVND (reference sequence). The CDR3 runs 14 residues. CDR3 coding DNA: TGTGCCAGTAGTGCCGCTTGGGGCCCCGAGACCCAGTACTTC. This sequence encodes CASSAAWGPETQYF.

With respect to this clonotype: One end of the junction fails to match germline, which may point to a read error. This chain joins TRBV14 and TRBJ2-7, with TRBD1 as a possible D gene (6 bases). CDR1 and CDR2 from the germline V gene are SGHDN and FVKESK. This CDR3 has 12 amino acids. The CDR3 DNA reads TGTGCCAGCGGCCAAGGGGGAAATGAGCAGTACTTC. Translation: CASGQGGNEQYF.

This clonotype occurred once. A read error may produce the germline difference seen at one junction end. Written as DNA, the CDR3 is TGCACCAGCCGCTATTCCACCCGGACAGGTAACACTGAAGCTTTCTTT. It codes for CTSRYSTRTGNTEAFF. The J gene is TRBJ1-1, the V gene TRBV5-1; 7 bases are shared with TRBD1. CDR1 SGHRS and CDR2 YFSETQ come from the germline V gene. The CDR3 is made up of 16 amino acids.

This clonotype was counted a few times. The chain recombines TRBV3-1 with TRBJ2-7; D is perhaps TRBD1 (6 bases). Trimming cost V 3 bases and J 5 bases, with 14 bases left between them. Germline V lookup: CDR1 LGHDT, CDR2 YNNKEL (reference sequence). This CDR3 comprises 14 residues. CDR3 sequence (DNA): TGTGCCAGCAGCCAGAACAGGGCATGCCACGAGCAGTACTTC. Amino acids: CASSQNRACHEQYF.

This clonotype occurred many times. J is TRBJ2-1 and V is TRBV20-1; TRBD2 matches at 12 bases. Trimming cost V 6 bases and J 10 bases; bases outside gene matches: 25. The CDR3 is made up of 19 amino acids. CDR1 is DFQATT, CDR2 SNEGSKA, per germline (reference sequence). The CDR3 protein is CSAREYYWTSGAGEQEQFF. CDR3 DNA sequence: TGCAGTGCCCGCGAATATTATTGGACTAGCGGGGCTGGGGAGCAGGAGCAGTTCTTC.

This chain's CDR3 is CASSDSTVGGKLFF. The DNA for the CDR3 is TGTGCCAGCAGTGACTCGACGGTCGGCGGAAAACTGTTTTTT. J is TRBJ1-4 and V is TRBV6-4; D remains ambiguous. The CDR3 has 14 residues. Trimming pared 0 bases from V and 10 bases from J, leaving 12 bases between. Germline loops: CDR1 MRHNA, CDR2 SNTAGT.

This clonotype was picked up many times. V usage is TRBV11-2 and J usage is TRBJ2-6; possibly TRBD1 for D (6 bases). Looked up from germline, CDR1 is SGHAT and CDR2 is FQNNGV. The CDR3 consists of 14 residues. V lost 4 bases and J 2 bases, leaving 6 bases between the germline ends. The CDR3 sequence: CASSSGAGANVLTF. DNA for the CDR3: TGTGCCAGCAGCTCAGGGGCTGGGGCCAACGTCCTGACTTTC.

Only a few counts were recorded for this clonotype. CDR3 DNA: TGTGCCAGCACGGGGTCGGAGAGCTCCTACAATGAGCAGTACTTC. This translates into CASTGSESSYNEQYF. The rearrangement links TRBV6-6 to TRBJ2-1; D might be TRBD2 (5 bases). The J call may not be correct, given that the DNA end is closer to TRBJ2-7. Germline-derived CDR1 and CDR2 are MNHNY and SVGAGI (reference sequence). The CDR3 length is 15 residues.

The chain carries TRBV28 and TRBJ1-2; D is uncertain. CDR1 and CDR2 from the germline V gene are MDHEN and SYDVKM. CDR3 length equals 11 residues. Trimming stripped 4 bases from V and 3 bases from J, with 3 bases between. CDR3 region: CASSSHYGYTF. For the CDR3, the DNA is TGTGCCAGCAGTTCGCACTATGGCTACACCTTC.

As concerns this clonotype: One base away lies a much larger clone, so this may be a sequencing read error. The gene calls are TRBV14 and TRBJ2-7; the D is unclear. The CDR3 spans 12 residues. Per germline, CDR1 SGHDN and CDR2 FVKESK. V was clipped by 8 bases and J by 4 bases, with 12 bases between them. This chain's CDR3 is CASGVARYEQYF. The DNA of the CDR3 is TGTGCCAGCGGGGTAGCAAGGTACGAGCAGTACTTC.

This clonotype was recorded many times. The V call is TRBV5-1, the J call TRBJ2-3, with D tentatively TRBD2 (6 bases). This CDR3 spans 17 amino acids. From germline, CDR1 is SGHRS and CDR2 YFSETQ. V was pared by 4 bases and J by 2 bases, with 20 bases between. CDR3 nucleotides: TGCGCCAGCAGCCCCGGGAGTCTAGTCGGGGTCACAGATACGCAGTATTTT. The encoded protein is CASSPGSLVGVTDTQYF.

This clonotype was seen a handful of times. V usage is TRBV10-3 and J usage is TRBJ1-5, with TRBD1 identical over 10 bases. CDR3 length: 14 amino acids. With V trimmed by 8 bases and J by 0 bases, 1 base remained unmatched. Germline CDR1 ENHRY, CDR2 SYGVKD. CDR3 sequence: CAIGTGDSNQPQHF. CDR3 in DNA: TGTGCCATCGGGACAGGGGATAGCAATCAGCCCCAGCATTTT.

This clonotype was detected only a few times. The V call is TRBV10-1, the J call TRBJ1-2; tentatively, D is TRBD1 (5 bases). Trimming shortened V by 0 bases and J by 7 bases, and 15 bases separated the two germline ends. This CDR3 contains 15 residues. The germline gives CDR1 WNHNN, CDR2 SYGVQD (reference sequence). The DNA of the CDR3 is TGCGCCAGCAGTGAGTCGAGGGGCAGAGAGAGTGGCTACACCTTC. This codes for CASSESRGRESGYTF.